The clone carrying this T cell receptor (beta chain) was seen only once. The antigen is undetermined. V lost 4 bases and J lost 6, with 19 bases in between. The CDR3 is 16 residues long. Germline CDR1 MGHRA, CDR2 YSYEKL. These data are taken from a study of vaccination effects on CD4 cells after COVID-19. Clones were sequenced by immunoSEQ multiplex PCR, and TCRdb holds only the in-frame ones, with some missing. The data contain around 14,000 clones, over 55% of them singletons. After expansion with viral peptide pools in the ViraFEST assay, antigen-specific CD4+ T cells were sequenced. Following culture for around 10 days, CD4+ T cells were isolated. Each person got two doses of an mRNA SARS-CoV-2 vaccine, BNT162b2 or mRNA-1273. Neither prior SARS-CoV-2 infection nor positive nucleocapsid antibodies were present in the vaccine recipients. Culturing of a few million PBMC per well took place with roughly 10 IU/ml IL-2 and around 10 ug/ml peptides.

The source is a human donor who received a COVID-19 vaccine. The sequencing here drew on CD4+ T cells from PBMCs cultured with SARS-CoV-2 spike peptides, taken after COVID-19 vaccination. The chain joins TRBV4-1 to TRBJ1-5; tentatively, D is TRBD1 (5 bases). In DNA, the CDR3 is TGCGCCAGCAGCCCAACCGTCAGGGCCCCGGGTCAGCCCCAGCATTTT. Protein sequence: CASSPTVRAPGQPQHF.